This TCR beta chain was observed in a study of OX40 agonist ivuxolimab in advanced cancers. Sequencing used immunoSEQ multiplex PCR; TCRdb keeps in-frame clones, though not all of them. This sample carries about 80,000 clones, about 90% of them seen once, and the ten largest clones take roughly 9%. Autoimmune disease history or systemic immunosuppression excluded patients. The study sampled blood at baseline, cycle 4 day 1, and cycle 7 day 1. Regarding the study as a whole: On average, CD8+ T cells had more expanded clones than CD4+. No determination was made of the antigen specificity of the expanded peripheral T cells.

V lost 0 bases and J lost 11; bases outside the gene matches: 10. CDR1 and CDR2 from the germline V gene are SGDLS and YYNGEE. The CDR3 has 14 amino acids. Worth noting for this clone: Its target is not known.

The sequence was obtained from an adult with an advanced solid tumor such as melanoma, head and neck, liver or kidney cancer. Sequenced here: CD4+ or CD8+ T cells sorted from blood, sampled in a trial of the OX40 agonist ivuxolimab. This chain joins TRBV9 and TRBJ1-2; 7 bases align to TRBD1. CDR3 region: CASSVVGTDPGYTF. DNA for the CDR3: TGTGCCAGCAGCGTAGTGGGGACAGACCCCGGGTACACCTTC.